Listed below are T cell receptor beta chains from one sample, sequenced in a study of T-cell reconstitution after alpha-beta-depleted transplantation in children. TCRdb re-derived calls from the PCR reads in MiXCR, one entry per CDR3 protein. The repertoire holds 80,000 to 100,000 distinct CDR3 sequences, with about 22% as singletons. The sequenced sample was PBMCs, obtained before TCRalphabeta/CD19-depleted stem cell transplant. These receptors originate from a boy aged 2-9 years with acute lymphoblastic leukemia, due to receive a stem cell transplant. CDR3s include the opening cysteine and the closing phenylalanine or tryptophan. D genes are given only for firm matches. Rows may omit the clone size; those that give it use once, few, many or a size class.

TRBD1	few	TRBV29-1	TRBJ1-2	CSVEDRRKGYTF	TGCAGCGTTGAGGACAGGAGAAAGGGCTACACCTTC
.	few	TRBV27	TRBJ2-1	CASSLTPSSGAYSEQFF	TGTGCCAGCAGTTTAACCCCTAGTAGCGGAGCCTACAGTGAGCAGTTCTTC
.	.	TRBV7-8	TRBJ1-2	CASSLTDSYGYTF	TGTGCCAGCAGCTTGACGGACTCCTATGGCTACACCTTC
.	few	TRBV7-2	TRBJ1-1	CASNLRGASYTEAFF	TGTGCCAGCAACCTCCGAGGGGCCAGTTACACTGAAGCTTTCTTT
.	.	TRBV12-3/TRBV12-4	TRBJ1-5	CASKDRNDQPQHF	TGTGCCAGCAAAGACAGGAATGATCAGCCCCAGCATTTT
.	.	TRBV29-1	TRBJ2-7	CSAGKPGEQYF	TGCAGCGCGGGGAAGCCTGGCGAGCAGTACTTC
TRBD1	.	TRBV7-9	TRBJ2-1	CASSPAGTGGRNEQFF	TGTGCCAGCAGCCCAGCAGGGACAGGGGGGCGCAATGAGCAGTTCTTC
.	few	TRBV4-1	TRBJ2-1	CASSQMSTFEQFF	TGCGCCAGCAGCCAAATGAGCACGTTTGAGCAGTTCTTC
TRBD2	.	TRBV3-1	TRBJ2-3	CASSRGGQDTQYF	TGTGCCAGCAGTCGCGGGGGGCAAGATACGCAGTATTTT
.	many	TRBV29-1	TRBJ2-7	CSVGEPGKASYEQYF	TGCAGCGTAGGGGAGCCGGGAAAAGCCTCCTACGAGCAGTACTTC
TRBD1	many	TRBV28	TRBJ1-1	CASRGLQGDTEAFF	TGTGCCAGCAGAGGACTTCAGGGGGACACTGAAGCTTTCTTT
.	.	TRBV12-3/TRBV12-4	TRBJ2-5	CASSLADSVETQYF	TGTGCCAGCAGTTTAGCTGATTCGGTGGAGACCCAGTACTTC
.	.	TRBV13	TRBJ2-1	CASSWTNRGDEQFF	TGTGCCAGCAGCTGGACCAATCGAGGGGATGAGCAGTTCTTC
.	.	TRBV7-9	TRBJ2-7	CASSFINYEQYF	TGTGCCAGCAGTTTCATCAACTACGAGCAGTACTTC
.	.	TRBV15	TRBJ2-6	CATNKDFGANVLTF	TGTGCCACAAACAAGGATTTTGGGGCCAACGTCCTGACTTTC
TRBD1	few	TRBV11-2	TRBJ1-3	CASSIRQGGYGNTIYF	TGTGCCAGCAGCATTCGACAGGGAGGTTATGGAAACACCATATATTTT
.	few	TRBV4-3	TRBJ2-3	CASSQNTGEASDTQYF	TGCGCCAGCAGCCAAAATACAGGGGAGGCCTCAGATACGCAGTATTTT
TRBD2	.	TRBV6-1	TRBJ2-7	CASVLAGEEGSYEQYF	TGTGCCAGCGTCCTAGCGGGAGAAGAAGGTTCGTACGAGCAGTACTTC
TRBD2	.	TRBV20-1	TRBJ2-1	CSARETSGSNYNEQFF	TGCAGTGCTAGGGAGACTAGCGGGTCTAATTACAATGAGCAGTTCTTC
.	.	TRBV12-3/TRBV12-4	TRBJ2-2	CASSLGSASTGELFF	TGTGCCAGCAGTTTAGGTTCAGCGTCAACCGGGGAGCTGTTTTTT
TRBD2	many	TRBV4-2	TRBJ2-1	CASSPLAGLADPMNYNEQFF	TGTGCCAGCAGCCCCCTCGCGGGACTAGCGGACCCGATGAACTACAATGAGCAGTTCTTC
TRBD2	many	TRBV12-3/TRBV12-4	TRBJ2-7	CASSSPGTSGLRQYF	TGTGCCAGCAGTTCCCCCGGGACTAGCGGACTCCGGCAGTACTTC
.	.	TRBV12-3/TRBV12-4	TRBJ2-1	CASIPEGRLASNNEQFF	TGTGCCAGCATCCCAGAGGGAAGGCTAGCGTCCAACAATGAGCAGTTCTTC
.	.	TRBV2	TRBJ2-1	CASRRQYNEQFF	TGTGCCAGCAGGCGACAGTACAATGAGCAGTTCTTC
.	.	TRBV4-1	TRBJ2-7	CASSHRAASSYEQYF	TGCGCCAGCAGCCATCGGGCAGCTAGCTCCTACGAGCAGTACTTC
TRBD2	few	TRBV12-3/TRBV12-4	TRBJ2-5	CASSSAGLVETQYF	TGTGCCAGCAGTTCGGCAGGACTAGTAGAGACCCAGTACTTC
.	few	TRBV6-5	TRBJ2-7	CASVGANYEQYF	TGTGCCAGCGTGGGGGCAAATTACGAGCAGTACTTC
.	.	TRBV29-1	TRBJ1-4	CSVGAGRGEKLFF	TGCAGCGTTGGCGCAGGGAGGGGTGAAAAACTGTTTTTT
.	few	TRBV29-1	TRBJ1-5	CSVLQGSNQPQHF	TGCAGCGTCTTACAGGGAAGCAATCAGCCCCAGCATTTT
.	few	TRBV9	TRBJ2-3	CASSVEGHPHNTDTQYF	TGTGCCAGCAGCGTAGAGGGACACCCACACAACACAGATACGCAGTATTTT
.	many	TRBV9	TRBJ1-1	CASSVGTLPTEAFF	TGTGCCAGCAGCGTCGGGACACTTCCCACTGAAGCTTTCTTT
.	.	TRBV12-3/TRBV12-4	TRBJ1-5	CASMQTSQPQHF	TGTGCCAGCATGCAAACCAGTCAGCCCCAGCATTTT
.	.	TRBV20-1	TRBJ1-2	CSAGRVDGYTF	TGCAGTGCTGGGCGGGTAGATGGCTACACCTTC
.	few	TRBV7-9	TRBJ2-1	CASSPRGTEGLDEQFF	TGTGCCAGCAGCCCCCGGGGGACGGAGGGGCTGGATGAGCAGTTCTTC
.	few	TRBV20-1	TRBJ2-7	CSASYYAEQYF	TGCAGTGCTAGTTACTACGCCGAGCAGTACTTC
.	few	TRBV29-1	TRBJ2-2	CSVEHRNTGELFF	TGCAGCGTTGAGCACAGGAACACCGGGGAGCTGTTTTTT
TRBD2	.	TRBV3-1	TRBJ2-5	CASSPSGGAETQYF	TGTGCCAGCAGCCCTAGCGGAGGGGCAGAGACCCAGTACTTC
.	few	TRBV5-1	TRBJ2-5	CASSLRASAQETQYF	TGCGCCAGCAGCTTGAGGGCTAGCGCCCAAGAGACCCAGTACTTC
.	few	TRBV20-1	TRBJ2-3	CSARKRGSSTDTQYF	TGCAGTGCTAGGAAGAGGGGTTCTAGCACAGATACGCAGTATTTT
TRBD2	few	TRBV10-3	TRBJ2-1	CAISESGTSGGNEQFF	TGTGCCATCAGTGAGTCAGGGACTAGCGGAGGGAATGAGCAGTTCTTC
.	.	TRBV20-1	TRBJ1-5	CSAQTGPRNQPQHF	TGCAGTGCCCAGACAGGACCCCGCAATCAGCCCCAGCATTTT
.	few	TRBV2	TRBJ2-7	CASSEVERSSYEQYF	TGTGCCAGCAGTGAGGTTGAGAGGAGCTCCTACGAGCAGTACTTC
.	once	TRBV19	TRBJ2-1	CASSTRDIYNEQFF	TGTGCCAGTAGTACGCGGGATATATACAATGAGCAGTTCTTC
TRBD1	few	TRBV6-1	TRBJ2-5	CASSPRDRGRGVGTQYF	TGTGCCAGCAGTCCCCGGGACAGGGGGCGCGGGGTAGGGACCCAGTACTTC
TRBD2	.	TRBV11-2	TRBJ2-7	CASSPRERGSYEQYF	TGTGCCAGCAGCCCCAGGGAGCGGGGTTCCTACGAGCAGTACTTC
.	.	TRBV5-1	TRBJ2-7	CASSQRSGLEQYF	TGCGCCAGCAGCCAGCGGTCAGGACTCGAGCAGTACTTC
TRBD1	few	TRBV29-1	TRBJ2-6	CSVDLSTGTGGSSGANVLTF	TGCAGCGTTGACCTCTCTACCGGGACAGGGGGCTCCTCTGGGGCCAACGTCCTGACTTTC
TRBD2	.	TRBV10-3	TRBJ2-1	CASTGQLGTSGGADDNEQFF	TGTGCCTCAACTGGGCAGCTTGGGACTAGCGGAGGGGCCGATGACAATGAGCAGTTCTTC
.	few	TRBV7-2	TRBJ1-4	CASSQGDANEKLFF	TGTGCCAGCAGTCAAGGGGACGCTAATGAAAAACTGTTTTTT
TRBD2	few	TRBV24-1	TRBJ2-7	CATAGGGGSYEQYF	TGTGCCACCGCCGGCGGGGGGGGAAGCTACGAGCAGTACTTC
TRBD2	once	TRBV12-3/TRBV12-4	TRBJ2-3	CASSFQREGTQYF	TGTGCCAGCAGTTTTCAGAGGGAGGGTACGCAGTATTTT
.	few	TRBV7-3	TRBJ2-3	CASSRSQLEDRTQYF	TGTGCCAGCAGCCGAAGCCAGCTCGAGGACCGTACGCAGTATTTT
.	few	TRBV20-1	TRBJ2-7	CSARDLVGYEQYF	TGCAGTGCTAGAGATCTTGTCGGGTACGAGCAGTACTTC
TRBD2	.	TRBV5-1	TRBJ2-6	CASSSSSGGASGANVLTF	TGCGCCAGCAGCTCTTCTAGCGGAGGGGCCTCTGGGGCCAACGTCCTGACTTTC
TRBD2	few	TRBV5-1	TRBJ2-2	CASSATSGSNTGELFF	TGCGCCAGCAGCGCGACTAGCGGATCGAACACCGGGGAGCTGTTTTTT
.	.	TRBV12-3/TRBV12-4	TRBJ1-5	CASSLGTNQPQHF	TGTGCCAGCAGCCTGGGGACTAATCAGCCCCAGCATTTT
TRBD2	.	TRBV7-9	TRBJ2-3	CASSPGLADLDTQYF	TGTGCCAGCAGCCCGGGACTAGCGGATTTAGATACGCAGTATTTT